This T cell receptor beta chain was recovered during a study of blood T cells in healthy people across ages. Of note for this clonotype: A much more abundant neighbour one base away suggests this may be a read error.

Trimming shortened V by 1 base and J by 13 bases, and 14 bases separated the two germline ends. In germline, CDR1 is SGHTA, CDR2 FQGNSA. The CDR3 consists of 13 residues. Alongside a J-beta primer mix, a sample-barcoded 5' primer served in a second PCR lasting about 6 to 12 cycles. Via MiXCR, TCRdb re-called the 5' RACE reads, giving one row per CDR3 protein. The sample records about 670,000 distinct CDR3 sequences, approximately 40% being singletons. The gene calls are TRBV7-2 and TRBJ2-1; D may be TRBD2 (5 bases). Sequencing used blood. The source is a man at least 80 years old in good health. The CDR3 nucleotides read TGTGCCAGCAGCTTAGGAGGACGGGGTGGTCAGTTCTTC. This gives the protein CASSLGGRGGQFF.